A selection of T cell receptor beta chains follows, all from one sample in a study of PD-L1 blockade in urothelial cancer. Assay: immunoSEQ multiplex PCR; the TCRdb copy retains only in-frame clones and omits some. The sample carries 20,000 to 25,000 clones, approximately 82% recorded once. The sequencing used PBMCs, collected around atezolizumab (anti-PD-L1) treatment. The receptors here all came from a man between 65 and 79 years old with urothelial cancer. Each CDR3 is given with its conserved first and last residue.

j_gene: TRBJ2-2; v_gene: TRBV7-8; CDR3aa: CASSLGSWGPTGELFF
j_gene: TRBJ2-7; v_gene: TRBV7-9; CDR3aa: CASRPGLAAYEQYF
j_gene: TRBJ2-3; v_gene: TRBV15; CDR3aa: CATSRDLPGIGSTDTQYF
j_gene: TRBJ2-1; v_gene: TRBV5-6; CDR3aa: CASSSRREVYNEQFF
j_gene: TRBJ1-1; v_gene: TRBV6-1; CDR3aa: CASSDFGGGTEAFF
j_gene: TRBJ1-2; v_gene: TRBV29-1; CDR3aa: CSVSRQGGGYTF
j_gene: TRBJ2-3; v_gene: TRBV6-6; CDR3aa: CASSHPTGVTDTQYF
j_gene: TRBJ1-2; v_gene: TRBV5-6; CDR3aa: CASSLEGGAHFYGYTF
j_gene: TRBJ1-4; v_gene: TRBV5-8; CDR3aa: CASSLGEVTNEKLFF
j_gene: TRBJ1-4; v_gene: TRBV30; CDR3aa: CAWDSDGPSGKPNTF
j_gene: TRBJ2-7; v_gene: TRBV6-1; CDR3aa: CASSDGTDYYEQYF
j_gene: TRBJ2-2; v_gene: TRBV15; CDR3aa: CATSRVREDTGELFF
j_gene: TRBJ1-1; v_gene: TRBV5-4; CDR3aa: CASSLTGGTEAFF
j_gene: TRBJ2-1; v_gene: TRBV9; CDR3aa: CASSVGGLALEQFF
j_gene: TRBJ2-6; v_gene: TRBV19; CDR3aa: CASRRDGSLSGANVLTF
j_gene: TRBJ1-1; v_gene: TRBV5-4; CDR3aa: CASSLNRQSLEAFF
j_gene: TRBJ2-2; v_gene: TRBV5-1; CDR3aa: CASSLLAGEGTGELFF
j_gene: TRBJ1-4; v_gene: TRBV18; CDR3aa: CASSQGAGEKLFF
j_gene: TRBJ2-5; v_gene: TRBV6-6; CDR3aa: CASSYSELQETQYF
j_gene: TRBJ2-6; v_gene: TRBV5-4; CDR3aa: CASSLQGSGANVLTF
j_gene: TRBJ1-5; v_gene: TRBV28; CDR3aa: CASSLRTDNQPQHF
j_gene: TRBJ1-2; v_gene: TRBV25-1; CDR3aa: CASLGNYGYTF
j_gene: TRBJ2-2; v_gene: TRBV19; CDR3aa: CASSMGSGSTGELFF
j_gene: TRBJ2-1; v_gene: TRBV7-9; CDR3aa: CASSLAALTSGRANEQFF
j_gene: TRBJ2-1; v_gene: TRBV28; CDR3aa: CASSQIAGANYNEQFF
j_gene: TRBJ1-1; v_gene: TRBV27; CDR3aa: CASSLSGTGFMNTEAFF
j_gene: TRBJ1-2; v_gene: TRBV10-3; CDR3aa: CAISGGPLGDYGYTF
j_gene: TRBJ2-7; v_gene: TRBV7-2; CDR3aa: CASSVGRDRFYEQYF
j_gene: TRBJ1-1; v_gene: TRBV6-6; CDR3aa: CASSYEVSVMNTEAFF
j_gene: TRBJ2-4; v_gene: TRBV5-6; CDR3aa: CASSLRDRGSNIQYF
j_gene: TRBJ2-5; v_gene: TRBV5-1; CDR3aa: CASSPPDRNMGETQYF
j_gene: TRBJ1-2; v_gene: TRBV28; CDR3aa: CASSGQGADVGHGYTF